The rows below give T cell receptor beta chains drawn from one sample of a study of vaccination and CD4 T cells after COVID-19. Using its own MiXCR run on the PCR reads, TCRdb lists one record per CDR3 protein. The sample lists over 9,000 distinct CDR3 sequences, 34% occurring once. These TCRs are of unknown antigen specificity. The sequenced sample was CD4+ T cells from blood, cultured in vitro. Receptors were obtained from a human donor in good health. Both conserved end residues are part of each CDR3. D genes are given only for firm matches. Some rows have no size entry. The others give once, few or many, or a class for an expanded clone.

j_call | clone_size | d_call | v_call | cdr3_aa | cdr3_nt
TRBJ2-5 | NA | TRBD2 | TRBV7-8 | CASSQGLAGGGEETQYF | TGTGCCAGCAGCCAGGGACTAGCGGGAGGAGGTGAGGAGACCCAGTACTTC
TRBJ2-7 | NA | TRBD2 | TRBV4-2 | CASSQESGSSYEQYF | TGTGCCAGCAGCCAAGAGAGCGGGAGCTCCTACGAGCAGTACTTC
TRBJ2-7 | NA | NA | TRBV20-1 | CSASPWGTPSSYEQYF | TGCAGTGCTTCCCCTTGGGGGACACCGAGCTCCTACGAGCAGTACTTC
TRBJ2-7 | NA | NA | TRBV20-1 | CSARDIQGGRYEQYF | TGCAGTGCTAGAGATATCCAGGGTGGGCGATACGAGCAGTACTTC
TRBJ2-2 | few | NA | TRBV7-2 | CASSPVREGAGELFF | TGTGCCAGCAGCCCAGTCAGGGAAGGTGCCGGGGAGCTGTTTTTT
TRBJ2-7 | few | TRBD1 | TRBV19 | CASSATGFYEQYF | TGTGCCAGTAGTGCGACAGGGTTCTACGAGCAGTACTTC
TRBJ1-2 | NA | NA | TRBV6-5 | CASSYGDYGYTF | TGTGCCAGCAGTTACGGGGACTATGGCTACACCTTC
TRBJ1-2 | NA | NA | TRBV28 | CASKELRRLNYGYTF | TGTGCCAGCAAAGAACTTCGTCGGCTTAACTATGGCTACACCTTC
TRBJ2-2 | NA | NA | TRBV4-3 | CASSQDQGNPFANTGELFF | TGCGCCAGCAGCCAAGATCAGGGAAACCCGTTCGCGAACACCGGGGAGCTGTTTTTT
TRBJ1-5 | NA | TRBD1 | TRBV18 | CASSTGVDQPQHF | TGTGCCAGCTCCACAGGGGTTGATCAGCCCCAGCATTTT
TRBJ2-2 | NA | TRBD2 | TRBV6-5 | CASSYTRGGWTGELFF | TGTGCCAGCAGTTACACCCGGGGGGGGTGGACCGGGGAGCTGTTTTTT
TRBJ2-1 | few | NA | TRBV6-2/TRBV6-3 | CASSLQETSYNEQFF | TGTGCCAGCAGTTTACAGGAGACCTCCTACAATGAGCAGTTCTTC
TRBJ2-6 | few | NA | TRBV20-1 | CSARIGYSGANVLTF | TGCAGTGCTAGAATAGGGTACTCTGGGGCCAACGTCCTGACTTTC
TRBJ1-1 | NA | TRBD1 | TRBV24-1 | CATSAKGQGGTEAFF | TGTGCCACCAGTGCCAAAGGACAGGGCGGGACTGAAGCTTTCTTT
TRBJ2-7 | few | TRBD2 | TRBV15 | CATSRGGEGPRDEQYF | TGTGCCACCAGCAGAGGGGGGGAGGGCCCCAGAGACGAGCAGTACTTC
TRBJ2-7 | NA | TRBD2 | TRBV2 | CASRMGLAELYEQYF | TGTGCCAGCAGAATGGGACTAGCGGAGCTCTACGAGCAGTACTTC
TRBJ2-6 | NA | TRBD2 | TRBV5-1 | CASSFVGGPSGANVLTF | TGCGCCAGCAGCTTCGTGGGAGGGCCATCCGGGGCCAACGTCCTGACTTTC
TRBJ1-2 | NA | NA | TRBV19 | CASRTVPNYGYTF | TGTGCCAGTAGGACAGTTCCTAACTATGGCTACACCTTC
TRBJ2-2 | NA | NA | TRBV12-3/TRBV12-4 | CASSPFGTGELFF | TGTGCCAGCAGCCCCTTCGGCACCGGGGAGCTGTTTTTT
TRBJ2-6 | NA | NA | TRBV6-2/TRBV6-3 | CATDYSGANVLTF | TGTGCCACCGACTACTCTGGGGCCAACGTCCTGACTTTC
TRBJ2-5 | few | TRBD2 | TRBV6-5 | CASSLELAGVRETQYF | TGTGCCAGCAGTTTAGAACTAGCGGGAGTGCGGGAGACCCAGTACTTC
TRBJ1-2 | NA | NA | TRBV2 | CASSELGQINYGYTF | TGTGCCAGCAGTGAGCTCGGGCAGATTAACTATGGCTACACCTTC
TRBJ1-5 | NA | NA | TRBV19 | CASSIGGGPQHF | TGTGCCAGTAGTATAGGCGGCGGCCCCCAGCATTTT